The 32 T cell receptor beta chains below all came from one sample that was sequenced in a study of cytomegalovirus exposure and HLA in healthy donors. The PCR was carried out with 60 Vbeta primers and 13 Jbeta primers. TCRdb keeps only in-frame clones here, not all; method: immunoSEQ multiplex PCR. The repertoire has some 65,000 clones, approximately 78% of them found once; the top ten carry 2.5% to 3.5%. The sequenced material came from PBMCs. The receptors were gathered from a girl between 5 and 17 years old in good health and CMV-seropositive.

This clone was recorded a few times. This chain connects TRBV10-3 to TRBJ1-1; TRBD1 might be the D (6 bases). V dropped 3 bases and J dropped 7 bases, with 18 bases sitting between them. Germline V lookup: CDR1 ENHRY, CDR2 SYGVKD. The CDR3 is 15 amino acids. The CDR3 nucleotides read TGTGCCATCAGTGACCAGGCGGGGGGCTTGGGTGAAGCTTTCTTT. This gives the protein CAISDQAGGLGEAFF.

The chain recombines TRBV11-2 with TRBJ2-7, with 7 bases lining up with TRBD1. The CDR3 contains 13 residues. V lost 5 bases to trimming and J lost 0 bases; unmatched junction nucleotides: 1. Germline V gene lookup returns CDR1 SGHAT and CDR2 FQNNGV. This CDR3 is CASSGDSSYEQYF. The CDR3 DNA is TGTGCCAGCAGCGGGGACAGCTCCTACGAGCAGTACTTC.

The sample holds a few counts of this clone. V is TRBV6-1 and J is TRBJ2-7; D assignment may be TRBD1 or TRBD2 (7 bases each). The CDR3 length is 15 residues. Trimming took 7 bases from V and 3 from J, leaving 19 bases between them. The germline CDR1 and CDR2 sequences are MNHNS and SASEGT. As DNA, the CDR3 is TGTGCCAGCAATGAGGGGGCGGGGGTCCTCTACGAGCAGTACTTC. This gives the protein CASNEGAGVLYEQYF.

The chain uses TRBV25-1 and TRBJ2-3; possible D gene TRBD2, 6 bases. The germline gives CDR1 MGHDK, CDR2 SYGVNS. The CDR3 totals 11 residues. V lost 10 bases, J lost 7 bases, and 12 bases lay in between. The CDR3 DNA sequence: TGTGCCACTCTAGCGTTGAATACGCAGTATTTT. Translation: CATLALNTQYF.

This clone was observed a few times. The chain links TRBV6-5 to TRBJ2-7; D is perhaps TRBD2 (7 bases). Germline lookup yields CDR1 MNHEY and CDR2 SVGAGI. V lost 4 bases and J lost 2, with 15 bases in between. The CDR3 has 15 amino acids. The CDR3 DNA sequence: TGTGCCAGCAGTTCGTGGGGGGGCTCGGCCTACGAGCAGTACTTC. Translating gives CASSSWGGSAYEQYF.

The CDR3 DNA reads TGTGCCAGCAGCTTAGTCGGGGGTGTGAGCTCCTACAATGAGCAGTTCTTC. The encoded protein is CASSLVGGVSSYNEQFF. The chain is built from TRBV7-2 and TRBJ2-1, with D perhaps matching TRBD2 (6 bases). This CDR3 contains 17 residues. V was cut by 1 base and J by 0 bases, with 13 bases left in between. Per germline, CDR1 SGHTA and CDR2 FQGNSA.

This chain joins TRBV5-1 and TRBJ2-2; 7 bases are a match to TRBD1. V lost 4 bases, J lost 5 bases, and 8 bases stayed unmatched. CDR1 and CDR2 from the germline V gene are SGHRS and YFSETQ. This CDR3 comprises 15 residues. The chain's CDR3 is CASSTRDRITGELFF. CDR3 DNA: TGCGCCAGCAGCACACGGGACAGAATAACCGGGGAGCTGTTTTTT.

This chain joins TRBV19 and TRBJ1-4; the match to TRBD1 covers 10 bases. J was trimmed by 6 bases and V by 5 bases; bases with no gene match: 6. The CDR3 covers 15 residues. Germline V gene lookup returns CDR1 LNHDA and CDR2 SQIVND (reference sequence). CDR3 protein: CASSLWTGGDEKLFF. Written as DNA, the CDR3 is TGTGCCAGTAGTTTATGGACAGGGGGAGATGAAAAACTGTTTTTT.

About this clone itself: This CDR3 is also generated by other DNA sequences in the sample. The chain couples TRBV5-1 to TRBJ2-5; D perhaps matches TRBD1 (6 bases). The CDR3 runs to 13 residues. V shed 4 bases and J shed 1 base, with 8 bases lying between them. Germline V gene sequence: CDR1 SGHRS, CDR2 YFSETQ. The CDR3, as DNA: TGCGCCAGCAGCCTGGACAGCCAAGAGACCCAGTACTTC. Translated, it gives CASSLDSQETQYF.

The gene calls are TRBV27 and TRBJ2-3; 8 positions match TRBD2. J gave up 5 bases and V 3 bases, and 4 bases lay outside the gene matches. The CDR3 consists of 14 residues. Germline V gene sequence: CDR1 MNHEY, CDR2 SMNVEV (reference sequence). In nucleotides, the CDR3 is TGTGCCAGCAGTTTGGGACTAGATTTAGATACGCAGTATTTT. It codes for CASSLGLDLDTQYF.

V is TRBV4-1 and J is TRBJ1-2; 7 bases map to TRBD1. Germline CDR1 MGHRA, CDR2 YSYEKL. J was trimmed by 4 bases and V by 1 base; bases with no gene match: 12. This CDR3 spans 17 amino acids. Here the CDR3 reads CASSQATEGAQIYGYTF. The CDR3 DNA follows: TGCGCCAGCAGCCAAGCTACTGAGGGGGCCCAAATCTATGGCTACACCTTC.

This clone has a single count. The chain uses TRBV7-8 and TRBJ2-1, with 7 bases aligning to TRBD2. J gave up 0 bases and V 4 bases, and 9 bases lay outside the gene matches. Germline V CDR1 and CDR2: SGHVS, FQNEAQ. This CDR3 is built from 17 residues. CDR3 region: CASSSPEGGSSYNEQFF. CDR3 sequence (DNA): TGTGCCAGCAGCTCCCCTGAGGGCGGGAGCTCCTACAATGAGCAGTTCTTC.

As for this clone: Germline and junction disagree at one end, which may indicate a read error. The chain uses TRBV5-8 and TRBJ1-5; maybe TRBD1 (5 bases). In germline, CDR1 is SGHTS, CDR2 YDEGEE. The CDR3 loop spans 16 amino acids. CDR3 bases: TGTGCCGGCAGCCCCGAGACAGTCCGCTTAAATCAGCCCCAGCATTTT. Translation: CAGSPETVRLNQPQHF. The variable domain in full, completed from reference TRBV5-8 and TRBJ1-5, reads EAGVTQSPTHLIKTRGQQATLRCSPISGHTSVYWYQQALGLGLQFLLWYDEGEERNRGNFPPRFSGRQFPNYSSELNVNALELEDSALYLCAGSPETVRLNQPQHFGDGTRLSIL.

The chain has TRBV27 and TRBJ2-7; D is undetermined. Per the germline V gene, CDR1 is MNHEY and CDR2 is SMNVEV (reference sequence). The CDR3 is 13 residues long. The V end lost 5 bases, the J end lost 4 bases, and 12 bases lay between the germline ends. The CDR3 DNA follows: TGTGCCAGCAGTCCGAGTTTCTTGTACGAGCAGTACTTC. Its protein is CASSPSFLYEQYF.

This clone was detected once. The chain recombines TRBV14 with TRBJ2-7, with a weak D call TRBD2 (5 bases). CDR3 size: 17 residues. V was trimmed by 1 base and J by 1 base, leaving 17 bases between them. CDR1 is SGHDN, CDR2 FVKESK, per germline. This CDR3 is CASSQGGFRTGSYEQYF. CDR3 nucleotide sequence: TGTGCCAGCAGCCAAGGAGGTTTTAGGACTGGGTCCTACGAGCAGTACTTC.

The V gene is TRBV10-3, the J gene TRBJ2-5; possible D gene TRBD2, 5 bases. Trimming took off 6 bases at V and 4 bases at J, with 15 bases between the two ends. Germline V gives CDR1 ENHRY, CDR2 SYGVKD. This CDR3 is 14 amino acids long. In DNA form, the CDR3 reads TGTGCCATCAGCCCTAGTGGAGGAGGAGAGACCCAGTACTTC. This gives the protein CAISPSGGGETQYF.

V and J are TRBV28 and TRBJ1-5; D ambiguous. Trimming pared 5 bases from V and 0 bases from J, leaving 11 bases between. The CDR3 consists of 15 residues. The germline gives CDR1 MDHEN, CDR2 SYDVKM. The CDR3 sequence: CASSSLEDSNQPQHF. In nucleotides, the CDR3 is TGTGCCAGCAGTAGTCTGGAGGATAGCAATCAGCCCCAGCATTTT. Variable domain in full (rest from reference TRBV28 and TRBJ1-5): DVKVTQSSRYLVKRTGEKVFLECVQDMDHENMFWYRQDPGLGLRLIYFSYDVKMKEKGDIPEGYSVSREKKERFSLILESASTNQTSMYLCASSSLEDSNQPQHFGDGTRLSIL.

The table lists this clone with a few counts. The chain links TRBV6-5 to TRBJ1-6, with 10 bases lining up with TRBD1. V gave up 5 bases and J gave up 7 bases; unmatched junction bases: 5. Germline lookup yields CDR1 MNHEY and CDR2 SVGAGI. This CDR3 has 15 amino acids. The CDR3 is CASSVSGQGNSPLHF. CDR3 sequence (DNA): TGTGCCAGCAGTGTCTCGGGACAGGGGAATTCACCCCTCCACTTT.

The genes are TRBV5-1 and TRBJ2-6, with 8 bases fitting TRBD1. This CDR3 has 15 amino acids. Germline CDR1 and CDR2: SGHRS and YFSETQ. The V and J ends lost 2 bases and 2 bases, in that order; junction bases with no gene match: 0. CDR3 sequence: CASSLQGAGANVLTF. CDR3 coding DNA: TGCGCCAGCAGCTTACAGGGGGCTGGGGCCAACGTCCTGACTTTC.

This clone was counted between two and nine times. This chain joins TRBV5-1 and TRBJ1-4; TRBD1 matches at 7 bases. CDR1 is SGHRS, CDR2 YFSETQ, per germline. V was clipped by 0 bases and J by 8 bases; unmatched bases: 4. The CDR3 consists of 14 residues. CDR3 in DNA: TGCGCCAGCAGCTTGGAGGGGGCAGGAGAAAAACTGTTTTTT. It yields the protein CASSLEGAGEKLFF.

V gene TRBV7-2 combines with J gene TRBJ2-7; D is unresolved. The CDR3 consists of 14 residues. The germline V and J ends were trimmed by 1 base and 3 bases, with 10 bases remaining between them. Germline V gives CDR1 SGHTA, CDR2 FQGNSA. The CDR3 bases are TGTGCCAGCAGCTTAGATGGTTCCTACTACGAGCAGTACTTC. Encoded protein: CASSLDGSYYEQYF.

The chain links TRBV7-2 to TRBJ2-7, with 8 bases identical to TRBD2. The germline V gene has CDR1 SGHTA and CDR2 FQGNSA. The CDR3 loop spans 16 amino acids. V lost 3 bases and J lost 5; bases outside the gene matches: 12. CDR3 amino acids: CASSFRRAAGANEQYF. The CDR3, as DNA: TGTGCCAGCAGCTTTCGTAGGGCAGCGGGAGCCAACGAGCAGTACTTC.

This clone has only a few counts. The J gene is TRBJ2-7, the V gene TRBV18, with 7 bases identical to TRBD1. The CDR3 spans 15 residues. Per the germline V gene, CDR1 is KGHSH and CDR2 is LQKENI. V lost 4 bases to trimming and J lost 3 bases; unmatched junction nucleotides: 9. The CDR3 nucleotides are TGTGCCAGCTCACTTGTCCGGGCAGGGGGCTACGAGCAGTACTTC. Translated: CASSLVRAGGYEQYF.

The rearrangement joins TRBV4-1 to TRBJ1-1; no definite D call. The V end lost 0 bases, the J end lost 6 bases, and 8 bases lay between the germline ends. The V gene's germline CDR1 is MGHRA and CDR2 YSYEKL. The CDR3 covers 13 residues. CDR3 nucleotides: TGCGCCAGCAGCCAAGATCTCGGGGCTGAAGCTTTCTTT. It encodes CASSQDLGAEAFF.

The V gene is TRBV5-8, the J gene TRBJ2-6; tentatively, D is TRBD1 (5 bases). CDR1 is SGHTS, CDR2 YDEGEE, per germline. This CDR3 is 17 amino acids long. V dropped 8 bases and J dropped 0 bases, with 18 bases sitting between them. The CDR3 DNA follows: TGTGCCAGGAAATCGGACATACCACACTCTGGGGCCAACGTCCTGACTTTC. Translation gives CARKSDIPHSGANVLTF.

The chain carries TRBV7-9 and TRBJ2-1; 8 bases align to TRBD2. Germline V gives CDR1 SEHNR, CDR2 FQNEAQ (reference sequence). The junction had 9 bases not matched to a gene; V was cut back by 4 bases and J by 7 bases. This CDR3 region has 15 residues. The CDR3 spells CASSSGGAGGNEQFF. CDR3 DNA: TGTGCCAGCAGCTCGGGAGGGGCCGGGGGGAATGAGCAGTTCTTC.

The chain combines TRBV28 with TRBJ2-7; TRBD2 aligns across 7 bases. The CDR3 runs 16 residues. The ends lost 4 bases at V and 9 bases at J; junction bases unmatched: 18. CDR1 is MDHEN, CDR2 SYDVKM, per germline. CDR3 residues: CASSSPDSSGFSGQYF. The DNA for the CDR3 is TGTGCCAGCAGTTCCCCTGACTCTAGCGGATTCTCGGGGCAGTACTTC.

The rearrangement joins TRBV4-2 to TRBJ1-3, with a weak D call TRBD1 (5 bases). Germline V lookup: CDR1 LGHNA, CDR2 YNFKEQ. The CDR3 totals 18 residues. Trimming removed 4 bases from V and 0 bases from J, with 19 bases in between. The CDR3, as DNA: TGTGCCAGCAGCCCGTTGGGGGAGGGAAGGGACTCTGGAAACACCATATATTTT. Amino acid sequence: CASSPLGEGRDSGNTIYF.

The J gene is TRBJ1-3, the V gene TRBV11-2; 7 bases fit TRBD1. Germline-derived CDR1 and CDR2 are SGHAT and FQNNGV. V shed 6 bases and J 0 bases; nucleotides not matched to a gene: 8. This CDR3 is 16 amino acids long. CDR3 residues: CASSLQGTNSGNTIYF. In DNA form, the CDR3 reads TGTGCCAGCAGTTTACAGGGGACTAACTCTGGAAACACCATATATTTT. Full variable domain (missing parts from reference TRBV11-2 and TRBJ1-3): EAGVAQSPRYKIIEKRQSVAFWCNPISGHATLYWYQQILGQGPKLLIQFQNNGVVDDSQLPKDRFSAERLKGVDSTLKIQPAKLEDSAVYLCASSLQGTNSGNTIYFGEGSWLTVV.

V usage is TRBV27 and J usage is TRBJ1-1; D is possibly TRBD1 (6 bases). Trimming took 6 bases from V and 1 from J, leaving 9 bases between them. The CDR3 consists of 13 residues. Germline assignment: CDR1 MNHEY and CDR2 SMNVEV (reference sequence). The CDR3 DNA sequence: TGTGCCAGCAGAACGACAGGGAACACTGAAGCTTTCTTT. This gives the protein CASRTTGNTEAFF.

The CDR3 nucleotides read TGTGCCAGCAGGGGGACAGGGCAAACTGAAGCTTTCTTT. This encodes CASRGTGQTEAFF. J is TRBJ1-1 and V is TRBV28, with 9 bases that match TRBD1. V was clipped by 6 bases and J by 5 bases; unmatched bases: 4. CDR3 size: 13 residues. CDR1 and CDR2 (germline): MDHEN, SYDVKM. Filled out from reference TRBV28 and TRBJ1-1, the complete variable domain reads DVKVTQSSRYLVKRTGEKVFLECVQDMDHENMFWYRQDPGLGLRLIYFSYDVKMKEKGDIPEGYSVSREKKERFSLILESASTNQTSMYLCASRGTGQTEAFFGQGTRLTVV.

The gene calls are TRBV6-1 and TRBJ2-7; maybe TRBD2 (6 bases). The CDR3 consists of 12 residues. CDR1 MNHNS and CDR2 SASEGT come from the germline V gene. Trimming left V 8 bases short and J 4 bases short, with 12 bases between. This CDR3 is CASGGVRYEQYF. The DNA for the CDR3 is TGTGCCAGCGGAGGGGTCCGGTACGAGCAGTACTTC.